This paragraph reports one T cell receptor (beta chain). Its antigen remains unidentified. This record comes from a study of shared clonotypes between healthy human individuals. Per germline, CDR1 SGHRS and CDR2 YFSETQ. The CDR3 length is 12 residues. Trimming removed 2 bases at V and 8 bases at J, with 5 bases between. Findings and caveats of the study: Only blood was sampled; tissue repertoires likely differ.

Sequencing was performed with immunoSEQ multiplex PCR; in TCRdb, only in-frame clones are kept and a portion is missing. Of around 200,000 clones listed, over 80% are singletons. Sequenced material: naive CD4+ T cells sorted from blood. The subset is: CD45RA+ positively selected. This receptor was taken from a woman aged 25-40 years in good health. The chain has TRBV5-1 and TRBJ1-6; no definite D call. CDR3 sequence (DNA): TGCGCCAGCAGCTTCGGGGATTCACCCCTCCACTTT. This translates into CASSFGDSPLHF.